Listed here are 27 T cell receptor beta chains from one sample, sequenced in a study of T cell repertoires in cytomegalovirus infection. Their target antigens are unknown. TCRdb analysed the reads with MiXCR anew, one entry per CDR3 protein. In the table there are approximately 990,000 distinct CDR3 sequences, around 32% of which are singletons. This sample comprised cultured CD8+ T cells from PBMCs, obtained from culture after CMV antigen stimulation. The receptors come from a human donor in good health (CMV status not recorded). Some clones in this sample may be carry-over from other donors' samples.

This clonotype was picked up a small number of times. The chain carries TRBV19 and TRBJ2-1, with no clear D. The CDR3 is 13 residues long. The V and J ends lost 7 bases and 0 bases respectively, with 7 bases between them. Germline CDR1 is LNHDA and CDR2 is SQIVND (reference sequence). The chain's CDR3 is CASKVGSYNEQFF. The CDR3 bases are TGTGCCAGTAAGGTGGGCTCCTACAATGAGCAGTTCTTC.

This clonotype was seen more than once but under ten times. This rearrangement joins TRBV19 to TRBJ2-3; possible D gene TRBD1, 5 bases. Trimming shortened V by 8 bases and J by 2 bases, and 8 bases separated the two germline ends. Germline assignment: CDR1 LNHDA and CDR2 SQIVND (reference sequence). The CDR3 runs to 12 residues. The CDR3 nucleotides read TGTGCCAGTGGGGCACACACAGATACGCAGTATTTT. This encodes CASGAHTDTQYF.

This clonotype was counted at least ten times. The chain uses TRBV12-3 or TRBV12-4 and TRBJ2-5; 8 bases line up with TRBD2. This CDR3 has 15 residues. V lost 7 bases, J lost 5 bases, and 12 bases stayed unmatched. The CDR3 sequence: CASTGSGDRGETQYF. The CDR3 region has the DNA TGTGCCAGCACTGGTAGCGGGGACCGAGGGGAGACCCAGTACTTC.

The rearrangement uses TRBV24-1 and TRBJ2-7; TRBD1 aligns across 9 bases. The CDR3 is made up of 14 amino acids. Per the germline V gene, CDR1 is KGHDR and CDR2 is SFDVKD. Trimming took 4 bases from V and 5 from J; bases not matched to a gene: 5. CDR3 region: CATSDPGQGDEQYF. In DNA, the CDR3 is TGTGCCACCAGTGACCCGGGACAGGGCGACGAGCAGTACTTC.

The chain is built from TRBV12-3 or TRBV12-4 and TRBJ1-2; D remains ambiguous. CDR3 length: 12 amino acids. The V end lost 7 bases, the J end lost 7 bases, and 13 bases lay between the germline ends. The CDR3 coding sequence is TGTGCCAGCACTCCGGACTCAGCTGGCTACACCTTC. It encodes CASTPDSAGYTF.

This rearrangement joins TRBV6-5 to TRBJ1-1; no clear D. The CDR3 sequence is 14 residues long. Germline loops: CDR1 MNHEY, CDR2 SVGAGI. Trimming pared 0 bases from V and 5 bases from J, leaving 10 bases between. The CDR3 reads CASSYSRSGTEAFF. The DNA of the CDR3 is TGTGCCAGCAGTTACTCGAGGAGTGGGACTGAAGCTTTCTTT.

The chain is built from TRBV27 and TRBJ2-1; perhaps TRBD1 as D (6 bases). CDR1 is MNHEY, CDR2 SMNVEV, per germline (reference sequence). Trimming cost V 10 bases and J 5 bases, with 12 bases left between them. The CDR3 length is 12 residues. CDR3 loop: CATLDSNNEQFF. The CDR3 bases are TGTGCCACCTTGGACAGTAACAATGAGCAGTTCTTC.

This clonotype has more than one count but fewer than ten. V is TRBV12-3 or TRBV12-4 and J is TRBJ2-5, with TRBD1 as a possible D gene (5 bases). The CDR3 sequence is 15 residues long. Trimming took off 4 bases at V and 0 bases at J, with 12 bases between the two ends. Written as DNA, the CDR3 is TGTGCCAGCAGTTCCGGACACTCGTACCAAGAGACCCAGTACTTC. This sequence encodes CASSSGHSYQETQYF.

The gene calls are TRBV5-1 and TRBJ2-1; no clear D. Germline V gene lookup returns CDR1 SGHRS and CDR2 YFSETQ. This CDR3 is built from 13 residues. The V and J ends lost 5 bases and 1 base respectively, with 7 bases between them. The CDR3 is CASRQTSYNEQFF. In DNA form, the CDR3 reads TGCGCCAGCAGACAGACATCCTACAATGAGCAGTTCTTC.

This sequence joins TRBV28 and TRBJ2-1; tentatively, D is TRBD1 (6 bases). The ends were cut back, 8 bases at V and 2 bases at J, with 13 bases in the middle. CDR1 is MDHEN and CDR2 is SYDVKM in the germline V gene. The CDR3 has 14 residues. CDR3 residues: CASRSGETYNEQFF. The CDR3 nucleotides are TGTGCCAGCCGCTCAGGGGAAACCTACAATGAGCAGTTCTTC.

This chain links TRBV6-5 with TRBJ1-1, with TRBD1 identical over 10 bases. This CDR3 spans 19 amino acids. Losses at the gene ends were 3 bases for V and 0 bases for J; bases not matched to a gene: 13. CDR1 is MNHEY and CDR2 is SVGAGI in the germline V gene. CDR3 nucleotide sequence: TGTGCCAGCAGTTATTCGACAGGGGGCGGATATGGGATGAACACTGAAGCTTTCTTT. It encodes CASSYSTGGGYGMNTEAFF.

This clonotype was picked up a small number of times. The J gene is TRBJ1-5, the V gene TRBV4-1; TRBD1 might be the D (6 bases). The CDR3 runs to 15 residues. Germline CDR1 reads MGHRA; CDR2 reads YSYEKL. V lost 0 bases and J 3 bases, leaving 9 bases between the germline ends. This chain's CDR3 is CASSQEPGANQPQHF. The CDR3 nucleotides are TGCGCCAGCAGCCAAGAACCAGGGGCCAATCAGCCCCAGCATTTT.

In this sample, this clonotype turned up a few times. The genes are TRBV11-1 and TRBJ2-5; no definite D call. Looked up from germline, CDR1 is SGHAT and CDR2 is FQDESV (reference sequence). The CDR3 is 18 residues long. Between the trimmed V and J ends, which lost 3 bases and 4 bases, there was a span of 24 bases. The DNA of the CDR3 is TGTGCCAGCAGCTTTAACCCATCGCGTGGGCCCATAGGAGAGACCCAGTACTTC. It specifies CASSFNPSRGPIGETQYF.

A few counts support this clonotype. The chain is built from TRBV6-2 or TRBV6-3 and TRBJ2-1; 7 nucleotides line up with TRBD2. Germline-derived CDR1 and CDR2 are MNHEY and SVGEGT. The CDR3 is 14 residues long. The ends lost 3 bases at V and 9 bases at J; junction bases unmatched: 8. CDR3: CASSYGKRGSEQFF. The CDR3 DNA reads as TGTGCCAGCAGTTATGGTAAGCGGGGAAGTGAGCAGTTCTTC.

The table lists this clonotype with a few counts. The J gene is TRBJ2-7, the V gene TRBV25-1, with 11 bases fitting TRBD1. This CDR3 has 13 residues. Germline-derived CDR1 and CDR2 are MGHDK and SYGVNS. V lost 6 bases to trimming and J lost 7 bases; unmatched junction nucleotides: 5. The CDR3 DNA is TGTGCCAGCAGGGGACAGGGGGAAAGGGAGCAGTACTTC. Translation: CASRGQGEREQYF.

The chain carries TRBV7-9 and TRBJ2-1; D is undetermined. Trimming took 1 base from V and 13 from J, leaving 17 bases between them. The CDR3 runs 14 residues. CDR1 is SEHNR and CDR2 is FQNEAQ in the germline V gene (reference sequence). The DNA of the CDR3 is TGTGCCAGCAGCTTAGAGGGCTACACTCACGTCCAGTTCTTC. This sequence encodes CASSLEGYTHVQFF.

The chain couples TRBV13 to TRBJ1-1, with TRBD1 as a possible D gene (6 bases). Trimming cost V 10 bases and J 2 bases, with 17 bases left between them. This CDR3 spans 14 amino acids. Germline CDR1 and CDR2: PRHDT and FYEKMQ (reference sequence). The CDR3 coding sequence is TGTGCCATCTCACCCAGGACAGCCAACACTGAAGCTTTCTTT. Its translation is CAISPRTANTEAFF.

Of note for this clonotype: This clone may be a read error of a much larger clone one base away. This chain connects TRBV7-6 to TRBJ2-1; D is uncertain. V was clipped by 1 base and J by 9 bases, with 7 bases between them. The CDR3 is 12 residues long. Per the germline V gene, CDR1 is SGHVS and CDR2 is FNYEAQ. Written as DNA, the CDR3 is TGTGCCAGCAGCTTAGAGGAGAGTGAGCAGTTCTTC. The encoded protein is CASSLEESEQFF.

The V and J genes are TRBV27 and TRBJ2-3; TRBD1 might be the D (6 bases). The V end was cut by 5 bases, the J end by 0 bases, with 18 bases between. This CDR3 spans 17 amino acids. Germline CDR1 is MNHEY and CDR2 is SMNVEV (reference sequence). CDR3 loop: CASSPAHLRGSTDTQYF. In DNA, the CDR3 is TGTGCCAGCAGTCCAGCTCACCTCAGGGGCAGCACAGATACGCAGTATTTT.

The chain carries TRBV7-9 and TRBJ1-2; a weak D match, TRBD1 (5 bases). V lost 3 bases and J 2 bases, leaving 13 bases between the germline ends. Per germline, CDR1 SEHNR and CDR2 FQNEAQ (reference sequence). CDR3 length equals 15 residues. The CDR3 loop reads CASSFPGRLNYGYTF. CDR3 nucleotides: TGTGCCAGCAGCTTTCCGGGACGTTTGAACTATGGCTACACCTTC.

The chain links TRBV7-9 to TRBJ1-6; D is unclear. The CDR3 loop spans 18 amino acids. CDR1 SEHNR and CDR2 FQNEAQ come from the germline V gene (reference sequence). V lost 6 bases to trimming and J lost 0 bases, with 18 bases between them. The CDR3 is CASRRTMGPSSYNSPLHF. The CDR3 nucleotides read TGTGCCAGCAGACGTACTATGGGCCCGAGCTCCTATAATTCACCCCTCCACTTT.

This CDR3 reads CASSQKYRDSTGELFF. As DNA, the CDR3 is TGCGCCAGCAGCCAAAAATACAGGGACAGCACCGGGGAGCTGTTTTTT. The J gene is TRBJ2-2, the V gene TRBV4-1; TRBD1 aligns across 7 bases. After removal of 2 bases from V and 4 bases from J, the junction contained 7 bases not matched to a gene. This CDR3 has 16 amino acids. Germline lookup yields CDR1 MGHRA and CDR2 YSYEKL.

On this clonotype: One end of the junction fails to match germline, which may point to a read error. This rearrangement joins TRBV10-3 to TRBJ2-6, with 7 bases identical to TRBD1. CDR3 length equals 17 residues. Germline V gene data show CDR1 as ENHRY and CDR2 as SYGVKD. The CDR3 protein is CAISDGPTGRGANVLTF. Here the CDR3 DNA reads TGTGCCATCAGTGATGGACCGACAGGGCGTGGGGCCAACGTCCTGACTTTT.

This sequence joins TRBV6-1 and TRBJ2-7; TRBD1 aligns across 8 bases. The CDR3 runs 15 residues. Germline CDR1 MNHNS, CDR2 SASEGT. J was trimmed by 3 bases and V by 6 bases; bases with no gene match: 10. The CDR3, as DNA: TGTGCCAGCAGGGGAGGAGACAGGGGTATCTACGAGCAGTACTTC. Translated: CASRGGDRGIYEQYF.

The genes are TRBV5-4 and TRBJ2-7; D is perhaps TRBD2 (5 bases). This CDR3 has 15 amino acids. Looked up from germline, CDR1 is SGHNT and CDR2 is YYREEE (reference sequence). The V end lost 5 bases, the J end lost 5 bases, and 20 bases lay between the germline ends. CDR3 nucleotides: TGTGCCAGCAGTAGCGATCGAAACCGGTTTAACGAGCAGTACGTC. This gives the protein CASSSDRNRFNEQYV.

The V and J genes are TRBV7-4 and TRBJ2-4; the D call may be TRBD1 or TRBD2 (6 bases each). The CDR3 consists of 17 residues. Germline CDR1 is SGHVT and CDR2 is SQSDAQ. Trimming shortened V by 4 bases and J by 0 bases, and 16 bases separated the two germline ends. The CDR3 protein is CASSSGHSGVAKNIQYF. For the CDR3, the DNA is TGTGCCAGCAGCTCGGGACATTCGGGGGTAGCCAAAAACATTCAGTACTTC.

CDR3 sequence reads: CASSSLRLAGADTQYF. The CDR3, as DNA: TGTGCCAGCAGCTCACTCAGACTAGCGGGGGCAGATACGCAGTATTTT. The chain is built from TRBV7-6 and TRBJ2-3; 12 positions agree with TRBD2. V lost 4 bases to trimming and J lost 4 bases; unmatched junction nucleotides: 6. Germline V gene lookup returns CDR1 SGHVS and CDR2 FNYEAQ. The CDR3 contains 16 residues.